What follows are 13 T cell receptor beta chains derived from one specimen sequenced in a study of blood T cells in healthy people across ages. Primers used in a second PCR of about 6 to 11 cycles were a sample-barcoded 5' primer and a J-beta primer mix. Each CDR3 protein gets one entry after TCRdb re-called the 5' RACE reads with MiXCR. The table includes about 1.8 million distinct CDR3 sequences, about 50% detected once. Sequencing input: blood. The receptors stem from a woman aged 40 to 50 in good health.

This clonotype has just a few counts. The J gene is TRBJ2-7, the V gene TRBV11-1, with D unresolved. The CDR3 has 13 residues. Germline V gene lookup returns CDR1 SGHAT and CDR2 FQDESV (reference sequence). V lost 5 bases to trimming and J lost 4 bases, with 12 bases between them. The CDR3 nucleotides read TGTGCCAGCAGCCAATTGCAGGTTTACGAGCAGTACTTC. It specifies CASSQLQVYEQYF.

The chain carries TRBV7-2 and TRBJ1-1; no reliable D call. The CDR3 is made up of 14 amino acids. V lost 3 bases, J lost 1 base, and 9 bases lay in between. Germline CDR1 reads SGHTA; CDR2 reads FQGNSA. CDR3 loop: CASSFGSKNTEAFF. The CDR3 coding sequence is TGTGCCAGCAGCTTCGGTTCCAAGAACACTGAAGCTTTCTTT. The full variable domain, completed using reference TRBV7-2 and TRBJ1-1, is GAGVSQSPSNKVTEKGKDVELRCDPISGHTALYWYRQSLGQGLEFLIYFQGNSAPDKSGLPSDRFSAERTGGSVSTLTIQRTQQEDSAVYLCASSFGSKNTEAFFGQGTRLTVV.

This clonotype showed up just once. The genes are TRBV11-2 and TRBJ2-1; the D is unclear. The V and J ends lost 2 bases and 8 bases respectively, with 16 bases between them. Germline-derived CDR1 and CDR2 are SGHAT and FQNNGV. The CDR3 is made up of 15 amino acids. The CDR3 protein is CASSLTRAVFDEQFF. The CDR3 DNA follows: TGTGCCAGCAGCTTAACACGGGCCGTGTTCGATGAGCAGTTCTTC. The full variable domain, in which reference TRBV11-2 and TRBJ2-1 provide the parts outside the CDR3, is EAGVAQSPRYKIIEKRQSVAFWCNPISGHATLYWYQQILGQGPKLLIQFQNNGVVDDSQLPKDRFSAERLKGVDSTLKIQPAKLEDSAVYLCASSLTRAVFDEQFFGPGTRLTVL.

A few counts support this clonotype. The chain employs TRBV29-1 and TRBJ2-3, with a weak D call TRBD2 (6 bases). From germline, CDR1 is SQVTM and CDR2 ANQGSEA. The CDR3 runs to 13 residues. CDR3 residues: CHGGDPLRDTQYF. CDR3 sequence (DNA): TGCCATGGAGGGGACCCTCTGAGAGATACGCAGTATTTT.

The chain links TRBV7-2 to TRBJ2-7, with D possibly TRBD1 on 5 matching bases. V lost 5 bases and J 1 base, leaving 12 bases between the germline ends. CDR1 and CDR2 from the germline V gene are SGHTA and FQGNSA. The CDR3 length is 14 residues. The CDR3 sequence: CASSLRVTSYEQYF. Here the CDR3 DNA reads TGTGCCAGCAGCCTCAGGGTGACATCCTACGAGCAGTACTTC.

There are a few counts of this clonotype. The chain recombines TRBV9 with TRBJ2-5; 12 nucleotides align to TRBD2. In germline, CDR1 is SGDLS, CDR2 YYNGEE. V dropped 4 bases and J dropped 6; count of bases not matched to a gene: 7. The CDR3 contains 15 residues. CDR3 in DNA: TGTGCCAGCAGCCTGCGACTAGCGGGGGATCAGACCCAGTACTTC. It encodes CASSLRLAGDQTQYF.

This clonotype was observed many times. This chain connects TRBV18 to TRBJ2-7; 10 bases match TRBD1. Per germline, CDR1 KGHSH and CDR2 LQKENI. The CDR3 consists of 14 residues. V lost 8 bases to trimming and J lost 4 bases; unmatched junction nucleotides: 8. The CDR3 coding sequence is TGTGCCAGCAGCCCCGACAGGGGGCTTTACGAGCAGTACTTC. This translates into CASSPDRGLYEQYF.

The rearrangement links TRBV20-1 to TRBJ2-3, with 8 bases identical to TRBD1. Germline assignment: CDR1 DFQATT and CDR2 SNEGSKA (reference sequence). Germline trimming cut 1 base from V and 2 bases from J; bases unmatched to any gene: 11. The CDR3 is 17 amino acids. The CDR3 region is CSARGNDRGVYTDTQYF. CDR3 sequence (DNA): TGCAGTGCTAGAGGCAACGACAGGGGCGTTTACACAGATACGCAGTATTTT.

This clonotype occurred a few times. This may be a read error: a much more frequent sequence differs by one nucleotide. The chain uses TRBV10-3 and TRBJ2-5; no definite D call. Germline CDR1 is ENHRY and CDR2 is SYGVKD. V shed 10 bases and J shed 3 bases, with 9 bases lying between them. This CDR3 comprises 11 residues. DNA of the CDR3: TGTGCCAGCGCGATGAAAGAGACCCAGTACTTC. It codes for CASAMKETQYF.

V is TRBV11-2 and J is TRBJ2-3; 9 positions agree with TRBD2. V dropped 3 bases and J dropped 5; count of bases not matched to a gene: 9. CDR3 length: 16 amino acids. From germline, CDR1 is SGHAT and CDR2 FQNNGV. DNA for the CDR3: TGTGCCAGCAGCTTCAGGCGGGCAGCGGGGGGAGATACGCAGTATTTT. It encodes CASSFRRAAGGDTQYF.

The chain uses TRBV6-6 and TRBJ1-2; tentatively, D is TRBD1 (6 bases). V shed 7 bases and J shed 4 bases, with 19 bases lying between them. CDR1 MNHNY and CDR2 SVGAGI come from the germline V gene (reference sequence). The CDR3 is 15 amino acids. The DNA for the CDR3 is TGTGCCAGCATTCCCGACAGGCTTGTGGGCTATGGCTACACCTTC. Translated: CASIPDRLVGYGYTF.

This clonotype has more than one count but fewer than ten. The gene calls are TRBV28 and TRBJ2-5; TRBD2 matches at 8 bases. Trimming cost V 3 bases and J 4 bases; bases outside gene matches: 13. Germline CDR1 and CDR2: MDHEN and SYDVKM. The CDR3 is 17 residues long. The CDR3 protein is CASSLANPGLVGETQYF. CDR3 in DNA: TGTGCCAGCAGTTTGGCGAACCCGGGACTAGTAGGAGAGACCCAGTACTTC.

At least ten counts were recorded for this clonotype. The chain carries TRBV7-2 and TRBJ2-5; D possibly corresponds to TRBD2 (6 bases). This CDR3 region has 15 residues. Trimming pared 5 bases from V and 2 bases from J, leaving 15 bases between. Germline CDR1 and CDR2: SGHTA and FQGNSA. Written as DNA, the CDR3 is TGTGCCAGCAGCCCTCGCCCTCGGGAGCAAGAGACCCAGTACTTC. It codes for CASSPRPREQETQYF.